This record concerns one TCR beta chain sequence. What it recognizes is unknown. This CDR3 is 14 amino acids long. CDR1 is MGHDK and CDR2 is SYGVNS in the germline V gene. Between the trimmed V and J ends, which lost 1 base and 3 bases, there was a span of 10 bases. The data are from a study of blood T cells in healthy people across ages. General observations from the study: Long-lived and aged donors differed, with more naive CD4+ cells and higher diversity in the long-lived. Unsorted PBMCs ruled out conclusive naive versus antigen-experienced comparison.

The second PCR ran about 6 to 12 cycles with a sample-barcoded 5' primer and J-beta primers. Every cDNA molecule carried a tag from a template-switch adaptor bearing 12 random nucleotides. Each sample yielded at least 3 million CDR3-containing paired-end reads. Using its own MiXCR run on the 5' RACE reads, TCRdb lists one record per CDR3 protein. The profile shows about 590,000 distinct CDR3 sequences, approximately 30% of them singletons. The sample taken for sequencing was blood. The chain couples TRBV25-1 to TRBJ2-7; the D is unclear. This clonotype was sampled from a woman older than 75 in good health. The DNA for the CDR3 is TGTGCCAGCAGTGAATGGAGTCAGAACTACGAGCAGTACTTC. Translated: CASSEWSQNYEQYF.